The 26 T cell receptor beta chains presented below share a single source sample, sequenced in a study of blood T cell repertoires in COVID-19. Only in-frame clones appear in the TCRdb table, and some are missing; sequencing was by immunoSEQ multiplex PCR. Of 110,000 or so clones in the sample, around four fifths are singletons; the top ten hold 15% to 20%. The sequenced material came from peripheral blood. These receptors all come from a woman aged 60-70 years with acute or convalescent COVID-19.

V is TRBV9 and J is TRBJ2-3; TRBD2 aligns across 8 bases. This CDR3 is 15 amino acids long. V was clipped by 4 bases and J by 2 bases; unmatched bases: 6. Germline CDR1 SGDLS, CDR2 YYNGEE. The CDR3 protein is CASSPFSGDTDTQYF. The CDR3 nucleotides are TGTGCCAGCAGCCCGTTTAGCGGGGACACAGATACGCAGTATTTT.

For the CDR3, the DNA is TGTGCCAGCAGCTTGGGGGGCCGCCCGAAGGCTTTCTTT. Its translation: CASSLGGRPKAFF. The chain couples TRBV5-4 to TRBJ1-1; D may be TRBD1 (5 bases). The germline V gene encodes CDR1 SGHNT and CDR2 YYREEE (reference sequence). V lost 0 bases, J lost 11 bases, and 14 bases lay in between. The CDR3 covers 13 residues.

The chain links TRBV5-4 to TRBJ1-2, with 8 bases that match TRBD1. Trimming took 4 bases from V and 2 from J; bases not matched to a gene: 13. The germline CDR1 and CDR2 sequences are SGHNT and YYREEE (reference sequence). The CDR3 is made up of 17 amino acids. The CDR3 coding sequence is TGTGCCAGCAGCCCTCCAAACAGGGGGGGGGAGAACTATGGCTACACCTTC. Translation: CASSPPNRGGENYGYTF.

CDR3: CASTQGPTEQYF. The CDR3 DNA reads as TGTGCCAGCACCCAGGGCCCTACGGAGCAGTACTTC. This chain connects TRBV28 to TRBJ2-7, with D maybe TRBD1 (5 bases). CDR1 MDHEN and CDR2 SYDVKM come from the germline V gene. V gave up 7 bases and J gave up 7 bases, with 14 bases separating them. This CDR3 is built from 12 residues.

The gene calls are TRBV5-5 and TRBJ2-6, with D possibly TRBD1 on 5 matching bases. The CDR3 totals 15 residues. The germline CDR1 and CDR2 sequences are SGHKS and YYEKEE (reference sequence). V was pared by 7 bases and J by 1 base, with 12 bases between. CDR3 coding DNA: TGTGCCAGCGGACCCAGGGATTCTGGGGCCAACGTCCTGACTTTC. Residues: CASGPRDSGANVLTF.

The rearrangement joins TRBV10-3 to TRBJ1-5, with D maybe TRBD1 (5 bases). This CDR3 region has 13 residues. V was cut by 10 bases and J by 2 bases, with 12 bases left in between. CDR1 is ENHRY and CDR2 is SYGVKD in the germline V gene. The CDR3 nucleotides are TGTGCCACGGGGGTAGAGCGCAATCAGCCCCAGCATTTT. This codes for CATGVERNQPQHF.

The rearrangement joins TRBV13 to TRBJ2-3, with 10 bases matching TRBD2. CDR3 length: 15 residues. Germline trimming cut 3 bases from V and 4 bases from J; bases unmatched to any gene: 4. In germline, CDR1 is PRHDT, CDR2 FYEKMQ (reference sequence). The CDR3 nucleotides read TGTGCCAGCAGCTTCTCTAGCGGGAGTGCAGATACGCAGTATTTT. This codes for CASSFSSGSADTQYF.

The chain joins TRBV24-1 to TRBJ1-1; TRBD1 might be the D (5 bases). CDR3 length: 13 residues. Between the trimmed V and J ends, which lost 4 bases and 5 bases, there was a span of 10 bases. From germline, CDR1 is KGHDR and CDR2 SFDVKD. This chain's CDR3 is CATSDRGWTEAFF. The CDR3 DNA is TGTGCCACCAGTGACCGGGGGTGGACTGAAGCTTTCTTT.

The chain combines TRBV5-1 with TRBJ2-1; 7 bases match TRBD2. The CDR3 has 15 amino acids. V dropped 4 bases and J dropped 12; count of bases not matched to a gene: 16. Looked up from germline, CDR1 is SGHRS and CDR2 is YFSETQ. The CDR3 loop reads CASSPGASGPLVQFF. The CDR3 DNA reads as TGCGCCAGCAGCCCCGGGGCTAGCGGTCCGTTAGTGCAGTTCTTC. Supplemented by reference TRBV5-1 and TRBJ2-1, the full variable domain reads KAGVTQTPRYLIKTRGQQVTLSCSPISGHRSVSWYQQTPGQGLQFLFEYFSETQRNKGNFPGRFSGRQFSNSRSEMNVSTLELGDSALYLCASSPGASGPLVQFFGPGTRLTVL.

The chain couples TRBV29-1 to TRBJ2-7; 10 nucleotides agree with TRBD2. The V and J ends lost 3 bases and 6 bases, in that order; junction bases with no gene match: 8. The CDR3 runs to 14 residues. Per the germline V gene, CDR1 is SQVTM and CDR2 is ANQGSEA. The CDR3 is CSVEHLVAGGEQYF. CDR3 nucleotide sequence: TGCAGCGTTGAGCATTTGGTAGCGGGAGGCGAGCAGTACTTC.

This clone was detected a few times. The J gene is TRBJ1-1, the V gene TRBV18, with D possibly matching TRBD1 (5 bases). The CDR3 runs to 16 residues. Germline CDR1 reads KGHSH; CDR2 reads LQKENI. V lost 2 bases to trimming and J lost 4 bases, with 17 bases between them. The CDR3 coding sequence is TGTGCCAGCTCACCAGGGAAGACAGCCCTGGGCACTGAAGCTTTCTTT. It encodes CASSPGKTALGTEAFF.

The gene calls are TRBV27 and TRBJ2-7; tentative D call: TRBD1 (6 bases). V gave up 0 bases and J gave up 4 bases, with 16 bases separating them. CDR3 length: 16 amino acids. CDR1 is MNHEY and CDR2 is SMNVEV in the germline V gene (reference sequence). The CDR3 DNA sequence: TGTGCCAGCAGTTTATCGTCAGGGGCGGGCCTATACGAGCAGTACTTC. Its translation is CASSLSSGAGLYEQYF.

The chain uses TRBV19 and TRBJ2-1; no firm D call. Germline-derived CDR1 and CDR2 are LNHDA and SQIVND (reference sequence). The CDR3 extends over 14 amino acids. Trimming took off 10 bases at V and 2 bases at J, with 15 bases between the two ends. In DNA form, the CDR3 reads TGTGCCACCGCGGAGACTCGTACCTACAATGAGCAGTTCTTC. It specifies CATAETRTYNEQFF.

The rearrangement joins TRBV7-9 to TRBJ1-3, with 8 bases aligning to TRBD1. J lost 0 bases, V lost 5 bases, and 9 bases had no gene match. The length of the CDR3 is 17 residues. Looked up from germline, CDR1 is SEHNR and CDR2 is FQNEAQ (reference sequence). CDR3 loop: CASSRGTGAASGNTIYF. CDR3 DNA sequence: TGTGCCAGCAGCCGTGGGACAGGAGCGGCCTCTGGAAACACCATATATTTT.

The chain joins TRBV19 to TRBJ1-6; possibly TRBD1 for D (5 bases). The V end lost 9 bases, the J end lost 11 bases, and 23 bases lay between the germline ends. Germline lookup yields CDR1 LNHDA and CDR2 SQIVND (reference sequence). The CDR3 contains 15 residues. CDR3 protein: CASSEGWQGRTPLHF. DNA of the CDR3: TGTGCCAGCTCCGAAGGTTGGCAGGGAAGGACACCCCTCCACTTT.

This chain uses TRBV2 with TRBJ2-6; a weak D match, TRBD2 (5 bases). The CDR3 covers 14 residues. V lost 9 bases to trimming and J lost 0 bases, with 9 bases between them. Germline CDR1 reads SNHLY; CDR2 reads FYNNEI. CDR3 sequence: CARSGGSGANVLTF. DNA for the CDR3: TGTGCCAGATCAGGAGGCTCTGGGGCCAACGTCCTGACTTTC.

The chain recombines TRBV12-3 or TRBV12-4 with TRBJ2-7, with D tentatively TRBD2 (6 bases). V dropped 6 bases and J dropped 2 bases, with 11 bases sitting between them. The CDR3 has 13 amino acids. The DNA of the CDR3 is TGTGCCAGCAGGCGGGACGGGGCCTACGAGCAGTACTTC. It specifies CASRRDGAYEQYF.

The DNA of the CDR3 is TGTGCCAGCAGCTTAGCGCCAGGGGGCGAGCAGTACTTC. Translation: CASSLAPGGEQYF. The J gene is TRBJ2-7, the V gene TRBV7-2; 7 nucleotides agree with TRBD1. This CDR3 comprises 13 residues. Germline values: CDR1 SGHTA, CDR2 FQGNSA. Trimming took 0 bases from V and 6 from J; bases not matched to a gene: 2.

This clone was observed once. The genes are TRBV5-1 and TRBJ2-5; 10 bases are shared with TRBD2. This CDR3 region has 14 residues. Looked up from germline, CDR1 is SGHRS and CDR2 is YFSETQ. V trimming: 2 bases; J trimming: 5 bases; junction bases outside the gene matches: 3. CDR3 protein: CASSLAGGLETQYF. DNA for the CDR3: TGCGCCAGCAGCTTAGCGGGGGGGCTTGAGACCCAGTACTTC. The complete variable domain, with remaining parts taken from reference TRBV5-1 and TRBJ2-5, reads KAGVTQTPRYLIKTRGQQVTLSCSPISGHRSVSWYQQTPGQGLQFLFEYFSETQRNKGNFPGRFSGRQFSNSRSEMNVSTLELGDSALYLCASSLAGGLETQYFGPGTRLLVL.

Details on this clone: Within the sample, other DNA sequences also encode this same CDR3. The V gene is TRBV19, the J gene TRBJ1-5; TRBD1 agrees at 7 bases. Germline V CDR1 and CDR2: LNHDA, SQIVND (reference sequence). V dropped 4 bases and J dropped 2; count of bases not matched to a gene: 2. This CDR3 is built from 14 residues. CDR3 nucleotides: TGTGCCAGTAGTACAACAGGGGGCAATCAGCCCCAGCATTTT. Its protein product is CASSTTGGNQPQHF.

This chain joins TRBV9 and TRBJ2-1; 12 bases agree with TRBD2. There are 14 residues in the CDR3. The germline V gene has CDR1 SGDLS and CDR2 YYNGEE. V lost 5 bases and J lost 10; bases outside the gene matches: 7. CDR3 bases: TGTGCCAGCAGACCGACTAGCGGGAGTGGGGAGCAGTTCTTC. Encoded protein: CASRPTSGSGEQFF.

The genes are TRBV6-5 and TRBJ1-5; 9 nucleotides align to TRBD1. The CDR3 is 15 residues long. From germline, CDR1 is MNHEY and CDR2 SVGAGI. Trimming at V came to 6 bases and at J to 5 bases, leaving 8 bases not matched to a gene. CDR3 DNA sequence: TGTGCCAGCAGAGGTACAGGGGGCGTAGATCAGCCCCAGCATTTT. It specifies CASRGTGGVDQPQHF.

The chain recombines TRBV18 with TRBJ1-3; no clear D gene. CDR1 is KGHSH, CDR2 LQKENI, per germline. V gave up 0 bases and J gave up 5 bases, with 8 bases separating them. This CDR3 is built from 14 residues. CDR3 residues: CASSPPGPRNTIYF. CDR3 sequence (DNA): TGTGCCAGCTCACCACCCGGTCCCAGAAACACCATATATTTT.

The gene calls are TRBV7-9 and TRBJ1-1; 8 bases are a match to TRBD1. Trimming took 5 bases from V and 6 from J; bases not matched to a gene: 11. Germline V gene sequence: CDR1 SEHNR, CDR2 FQNEAQ (reference sequence). This CDR3 comprises 15 residues. For the CDR3, the DNA is TGTGCCAGCAGCCCCCCAGGGGGCGCTGAGGCTGAAGCTTTCTTT. Amino acids: CASSPPGGAEAEAFF.

As regards this clone: An end of the junction does not agree with germline; a read error may underlie this. The rearrangement links TRBV5-1 to TRBJ2-3; 8 bases fit TRBD2. Germline V lookup: CDR1 SGHRS, CDR2 YFSETQ. There are 17 residues in the CDR3. Here the CDR3 reads CASSLGSGRVSTDTQYF. CDR3 nucleotides: TGCGCCAGCAGTTTGGGGAGCGGGAGAGTTAGCACAGATACGCAGTATTTT.

V usage is TRBV6-2 or TRBV6-3 and J usage is TRBJ1-6; D uncertain. CDR1 MNHEY and CDR2 SVGEGT come from the germline V gene. This CDR3 region has 16 residues. Between the trimmed V and J ends, which lost 7 bases and 9 bases, there was a span of 22 bases. CDR3 loop: CASTPVWADRLSPLHF. The CDR3 nucleotides read TGTGCCAGCACCCCGGTTTGGGCCGATCGGCTTTCACCCCTCCACTTT.